These 27 T cell receptor beta chains were sequenced from one sample in a study of blood T cells in healthy people across ages. Alongside a J-beta primer mix, a sample-barcoded 5' primer served in a second PCR lasting about 6 to 11 cycles. One entry per CDR3 protein, called by TCRdb with MiXCR from the 5' RACE reads. Among fewer than 1 million distinct CDR3 sequences listed, roughly 44% were seen once. The sequenced sample was blood. The receptors derive from a man aged 55-75 years in good health.

The gene calls are TRBV20-1 and TRBJ2-1; no firm D call. The CDR3 totals 12 residues. The germline V and J ends were trimmed by 1 base and 8 bases, with 9 bases remaining between them. The germline gives CDR1 DFQATT, CDR2 SNEGSKA (reference sequence). The DNA of the CDR3 is TGCAGTGCTAGAGCTCTAAGGGATGAGCAGTTCTTC. As protein: CSARALRDEQFF.

This rearrangement joins TRBV6-1 to TRBJ2-5; D is uncertain. V gave up 7 bases and J gave up 4 bases, with 13 bases separating them. Germline lookup yields CDR1 MNHNS and CDR2 SASEGT. The CDR3 runs 13 residues. In nucleotides, the CDR3 is TGTGCCAGCATCCTAGACACGGCAGAGACCCAGTACTTC. As protein: CASILDTAETQYF.

The V gene is TRBV3-1, the J gene TRBJ2-7; D is uncertain. The ends were cut back, 0 bases at V and 2 bases at J, with 14 bases in the middle. Looked up from germline, CDR1 is LGHDT and CDR2 is YNNKEL (reference sequence). The CDR3 sequence is 16 residues long. The CDR3, as DNA: TGTGCCAGCAGCCAAGATCCCACACTTAACCCCTACGAGCAGTACTTC. Amino acid sequence: CASSQDPTLNPYEQYF.

This chain links TRBV28 with TRBJ2-4; the D gene is possibly TRBD1 (6 bases). Trimming removed 4 bases from V and 3 bases from J, with 10 bases in between. CDR3 length equals 14 residues. Germline V gene data show CDR1 as MDHEN and CDR2 as SYDVKM. The CDR3 is CASSWGQVKNIQYF. The CDR3 DNA follows: TGTGCCAGCAGTTGGGGACAAGTCAAAAACATTCAGTACTTC.

The chain is built from TRBV3-1 and TRBJ2-3; 12 bases align to TRBD2. V was clipped by 1 base and J by 10 bases; unmatched bases: 12. The V gene's germline CDR1 is LGHDT and CDR2 YNNKEL (reference sequence). The CDR3 extends over 17 amino acids. The CDR3 coding sequence is TGTGCCAGCAGCCAAGTTCGGCTAGCGGGGGGGCGGCCCCCGCAGTATTTT. It encodes CASSQVRLAGGRPPQYF.

V gene TRBV5-1 combines with J gene TRBJ1-6; 9 nucleotides agree with TRBD1. The V and J ends lost 5 bases and 9 bases, in that order; junction bases with no gene match: 9. This CDR3 comprises 15 residues. Looked up from germline, CDR1 is SGHRS and CDR2 is YFSETQ. The CDR3 loop reads CASRTAGQGTSPLHF. CDR3 nucleotide sequence: TGCGCCAGCAGGACAGCGGGACAGGGAACTTCACCCCTCCACTTT.

In its sample, this clonotype was seen a few times. This chain links TRBV5-1 with TRBJ2-1; no firm D call. This CDR3 region has 12 residues. Per the germline V gene, CDR1 is SGHRS and CDR2 is YFSETQ. Trimming stripped 2 bases from V and 7 bases from J, with 7 bases between. DNA of the CDR3: TGCGCCAGCAGCTTCGACCAGAATGAGCAGTTCTTC. Its protein product is CASSFDQNEQFF.

Concerning this clonotype itself: Possible read error: a much larger clone is one base away. The missing conserved phenylalanine or tryptophan at the end of this CDR3 makes a read error likely. The V gene is TRBV5-6, the J gene TRBJ2-7, with 7 nucleotides matching TRBD1. Germline V gives CDR1 SGHDT, CDR2 YYEEEE. The CDR3 runs to 14 residues. The ends lost 1 base at V and 6 bases at J; junction bases unmatched: 7. For the CDR3, the DNA is TGTGCCAGCAGCTTGCCGGGACAGATGGGCGAGCAGTACATC. It encodes CASSLPGQMGEQYI.

The chain carries TRBV12-3 or TRBV12-4 and TRBJ2-7; D is unclear. The CDR3 is 15 residues long. V shed 6 bases and J shed 7 bases, with 22 bases lying between them. The chain's CDR3 is CASSLLALLGNEQYF. CDR3 DNA: TGTGCCAGCAGCCTGTTAGCCCTACTCGGCAATGAGCAGTACTTC.

This clonotype was seen a handful of times. The J gene is TRBJ2-5, the V gene TRBV7-2, with D maybe TRBD2 (6 bases). Trimming stripped 6 bases from V and 3 bases from J, with 17 bases between. The CDR3 totals 15 residues. Per germline, CDR1 SGHTA and CDR2 FQGNSA. The CDR3 DNA sequence: TGTGCCAGCAGTAGGGACTTCAGAGGGGAAGAGACCCAGTACTTC. Its protein product is CASSRDFRGEETQYF.

A word on this clonotype: A single base separates this from a much larger clone, so it may be a read error. V usage is TRBV12-3 or TRBV12-4 and J usage is TRBJ2-5; D possibly corresponds to TRBD1 (5 bases). The DNA end is a closer match to TRBJ2-7, so the J assignment may be wrong. CDR3 length: 12 residues. This CDR3 is CASVNTGYEQYF. CDR3 nucleotides: TGTGCCAGTGTGAACACAGGCTACGAGCAGTACTTC.

This clonotype was counted many times. The chain couples TRBV24-1 to TRBJ2-1; 13 bases agree with TRBD2. Germline V gene data show CDR1 as KGHDR and CDR2 as SFDVKD. CDR3 length: 18 amino acids. The ends lost 2 bases at V and 3 bases at J; junction bases unmatched: 6. CDR3 residues: CATSDSIRLAGGYNEQFF. For the CDR3, the DNA is TGTGCCACCAGTGATTCAATCCGACTAGCGGGGGGCTACAATGAGCAGTTCTTC.

This clonotype was seen more than once but under ten times. This chain joins TRBV27 and TRBJ2-5; maybe TRBD1 (5 bases). The CDR3 covers 14 residues. Looked up from germline, CDR1 is MNHEY and CDR2 is SMNVEV (reference sequence). Trimming took off 2 bases at V and 1 base at J, with 8 bases between the two ends. The CDR3, as DNA: TGTGCCAGCAGTTTAAAGGGGTTCCAAGAGACCCAGTACTTC. Protein product: CASSLKGFQETQYF.

The chain couples TRBV5-1 to TRBJ2-7; 7 positions match TRBD1. With 5 bases clipped from V and 3 bases from J, the junction kept 14 bases outside the gene matches. CDR1 and CDR2 (germline): SGHRS, YFSETQ. The CDR3 extends over 16 amino acids. The CDR3 here is CASRAPTTGPVYEQYF. In nucleotides, the CDR3 is TGCGCCAGCAGGGCCCCCACGACAGGGCCCGTCTACGAGCAGTACTTC.

This clonotype was recorded a few times. V gene TRBV7-6 combines with J gene TRBJ2-5, with D possibly TRBD1 on 6 matching bases. This CDR3 region has 14 residues. V lost 5 bases, J lost 2 bases, and 12 bases lay in between. Germline CDR1 reads SGHVS; CDR2 reads FNYEAQ. For the CDR3, the DNA is TGTGCCAGCAGCACGACAGGATTACAAGAGACCCAGTACTTC. The encoded protein is CASSTTGLQETQYF.

With respect to this clonotype: Its ends do not fully match the called genes, so a read error is possible. This chain links TRBV7-7 with TRBJ2-5; TRBD1 matches 8 bases. Germline loops: CDR1 SSHAT, CDR2 FNYEAQ (reference sequence). The CDR3 is 15 amino acids. In DNA form, the CDR3 reads TGTGCTAGCAGCCAATCGACAGGGGACCAAGAGACCCAGTACTTC. Its translation: CASSQSTGDQETQYF.

The rearrangement uses TRBV4-3 and TRBJ1-6; TRBD1 is a possible D gene (5 bases). The CDR3 length is 18 residues. The V and J ends lost 0 bases and 9 bases respectively, with 21 bases between them. Germline V CDR1 and CDR2: LGHNA, YSLEER. This chain's CDR3 is CASSQDRGTARGISPLHF. In nucleotides, the CDR3 is TGCGCCAGCAGCCAAGACCGCGGGACGGCGAGAGGGATTTCACCCCTCCACTTT.

This clonotype was recorded once. The chain uses TRBV12-3 or TRBV12-4 and TRBJ1-1, with no clear D. Trimming took off 3 bases at V and 5 bases at J, with 10 bases between the two ends. This CDR3 comprises 13 residues. In nucleotides, the CDR3 is TGTGCCAGCAGTTTCTTGGGTAAGACTGAAGCTTTCTTT. It codes for CASSFLGKTEAFF.

The rearrangement joins TRBV6-2 or TRBV6-3 to TRBJ1-5; D gene uncertain. V was trimmed by 5 bases and J by 6 bases, leaving 11 bases between them. Germline V CDR1 and CDR2: MNHEY, SVGEGT. The CDR3 spans 13 residues. The CDR3 loop reads CASSDQAFQPQHF. In nucleotides, the CDR3 is TGTGCCAGCAGTGATCAGGCGTTTCAGCCCCAGCATTTT.

In this sample, this clonotype turned up a few times. The rearrangement joins TRBV12-3 or TRBV12-4 to TRBJ2-1; TRBD1 matches 8 bases. CDR3 length equals 15 residues. With 6 bases clipped from V and 9 bases from J, the junction kept 13 bases outside the gene matches. CDR3 bases: TGTGCCAGCAGCGGTCAGGGGGCCGGATGGGTTGAGCAGTTCTTC. Protein product: CASSGQGAGWVEQFF.

As regards this clonotype: This may be a read error, as it is one base from a much larger clone. V is TRBV4-3 and J is TRBJ2-4; no definite D call. The CDR3 spans 16 residues. Trimming shortened V by 1 base and J by 13 bases, and 23 bases separated the two germline ends. CDR1 and CDR2 from the germline V gene are LGHNA and YSLEER. CDR3 DNA: TGCGCCAGCAGCCAAGGGTGGCGAAACTCCTACAATGAGCAGTACTTC. This sequence encodes CASSQGWRNSYNEQYF.

This clonotype has a handful of counts. The chain couples TRBV7-9 to TRBJ1-2; D perhaps matches TRBD1 (6 bases). The germline V and J ends were trimmed by 2 bases and 7 bases, with 11 bases remaining between them. This CDR3 has 13 amino acids. The germline gives CDR1 SEHNR, CDR2 FQNEAQ (reference sequence). CDR3 sequence reads: CASSLTDRGGYTF. The CDR3 DNA sequence: TGTGCCAGCAGCTTAACGGACAGAGGTGGCTACACCTTC.

This clonotype was picked up a small number of times. This rearrangement joins TRBV11-1 to TRBJ2-7; D call uncertain. This CDR3 region has 16 residues. From germline, CDR1 is SGHAT and CDR2 FQDESV (reference sequence). V gave up 5 bases and J gave up 1 base, with 18 bases separating them. CDR3 in amino acids: CASSELPDGFSYEQYF. CDR3 DNA: TGTGCCAGCAGCGAGCTCCCAGACGGATTTTCCTACGAGCAGTACTTC.

This clonotype has just one count. A much larger clone differs from this one at a single base, so this may be a read error. The chain joins TRBV29-1 to TRBJ2-7; D unresolved. CDR3 size: 12 residues. Germline CDR1 and CDR2: SQVTM and ANQGSEA. V lost 0 bases to trimming and J lost 7 bases, with 10 bases between them. Written as DNA, the CDR3 is TGCAGCGTTGAAGATCTCTCGCATGAGCAGTACTTC. Translation: CSVEDLSHEQYF.

V usage is TRBV7-8 and J usage is TRBJ2-7, with D possibly being TRBD1 or TRBD2 (6 bases each). The germline V and J ends were trimmed by 5 bases and 3 bases, with 20 bases remaining between them. The germline CDR1 and CDR2 sequences are SGHVS and FQNEAQ. The CDR3 extends over 16 amino acids. The CDR3 DNA reads TGTGCCAGCAGCCTGCGGTACAGGGAGGTTGGCTACGAGCAGTACTTC. Its translation is CASSLRYREVGYEQYF. The entire variable domain, with the rest obtained from reference TRBV7-8 and TRBJ2-7, is as follows: GAGVSQSPRYKVAKRGQDVALRCDPISGHVSLFWYQQALGQGPEFLTYFQNEAQLDKSGLPSDRFFAERPEGSVSTLKIQRTQQEDSAVYLCASSLRYREVGYEQYFGPGTRLTVT.

V gene TRBV29-1 combines with J gene TRBJ2-3; 8 bases line up with TRBD1. Losses at the gene ends were 7 bases for V and 3 bases for J; bases not matched to a gene: 9. The CDR3 consists of 14 residues. Germline CDR1 is SQVTM and CDR2 is ANQGSEA. This CDR3 reads CSAVGQGGTDTQYF. For the CDR3, the DNA is TGCAGCGCCGTCGGACAGGGTGGGACAGATACGCAGTATTTT.

The V gene is TRBV5-1, the J gene TRBJ1-5; a possible D gene is TRBD1 (6 bases). The germline CDR1 and CDR2 sequences are SGHRS and YFSETQ. The CDR3 totals 14 residues. Trimming stripped 4 bases from V and 5 bases from J, with 13 bases between. As DNA, the CDR3 is TGCGCCAGCAGCCTAGGGGACACCCATCAGCCCCAGCATTTT. Its translation: CASSLGDTHQPQHF.